This passage covers 5 T cell receptor beta chains from one sample sequenced in a study of shared clonotypes between healthy human individuals. Naive CD8 populations comprised CD45RO-negative cells positively selected for CCR7, excluding terminally differentiated effector memory CD45RA+ cells. The repertoire was sequenced with immunoSEQ multiplex PCR; TCRdb's copy has only in-frame clones and lacks some. The sample holds around 2,000,000 clones, just over 90% seen once. The sample comprised naive CD8+ T cells from PBMCs. The receptor source for this set is a man between 18 and 29 years old in good health. Some clones in this sample may be carry-over from other donors' samples.

This rearrangement joins TRBV27 to TRBJ2-5, with TRBD2 matching over 11 bases. The CDR3 contains 15 residues. Germline loops: CDR1 MNHEY, CDR2 SMNVEV (reference sequence). Losses at the gene ends were 4 bases for V and 5 bases for J; bases not matched to a gene: 6. The CDR3 bases are TGTGCCAGCAGTTCCAGACTAGCGGGGAGGGAGACCCAGTACTTC. Its translation: CASSSRLAGRETQYF.

The sample holds a few counts of this clone. The rearrangement joins TRBV4-1 to TRBJ1-1; D not certain. With 4 bases removed from V and 5 bases from J, the gap between germline ends came to 14 bases. The CDR3 is made up of 14 amino acids. The germline V gene encodes CDR1 MGHRA and CDR2 YSYEKL. The CDR3 region has the DNA TGCGCCAGCAGCCTCGACCGTTTCCGGACTGAAGCTTTCTTT. Protein product: CASSLDRFRTEAFF.

This chain uses TRBV29-1 with TRBJ2-5; 9 bases map to TRBD2. CDR3 length: 18 amino acids. Trimming cost V 1 base and J 5 bases; bases outside gene matches: 17. CDR1 and CDR2 from the germline V gene are SQVTM and ANQGSEA. CDR3: CSVEGSVGSGSPPETQYF. As DNA, the CDR3 is TGCAGCGTTGAAGGAAGTGTGGGTAGCGGGAGCCCCCCGGAGACCCAGTACTTC.

This clone was seen only once. The V gene is TRBV27, the J gene TRBJ1-3, with a possible D match to TRBD1 (6 bases). Germline assignment: CDR1 MNHEY and CDR2 SMNVEV (reference sequence). CDR3 length: 17 amino acids. V lost 7 bases, J lost 7 bases, and 26 bases lay in between. The CDR3 sequence: CASKPRPPGRGGNTIYF. CDR3 DNA sequence: TGTGCCAGCAAACCCCGGCCCCCGGGGCGGGGGGGCAACACCATATATTTT.

The chain recombines TRBV9 with TRBJ2-7; tentatively, D is TRBD2 (6 bases). This CDR3 spans 17 amino acids. CDR1 and CDR2 from the germline V gene are SGDLS and YYNGEE. V was clipped by 0 bases and J by 2 bases, with 18 bases between them. The CDR3 region is CASSVGVGREYTYEQYF. The DNA for the CDR3 is TGTGCCAGCAGCGTAGGGGTGGGGCGGGAATACACCTACGAGCAGTACTTC. Combining the CDR3 with reference TRBV9 and TRBJ2-7 gives the whole variable domain DSGVTQTPKHLITATGQRVTLRCSPRSGDLSVYWYQQSLDQGLQFLIQYYNGEERAKGNILERFSAQQFPDLHSELNLSSLELGDSALYFCASSVGVGREYTYEQYFGPGTRLTVT.